This TCR beta chain appears in the sequencing data of a study of T-cell memory formation after mild COVID-19. Study context: TCR clusters largely stayed donor specific.

Many counts were recorded for this clonotype. V shed 6 bases and J 7 bases; nucleotides not matched to a gene: 11. This CDR3 has 14 residues. Germline values: CDR1 MNHEY, CDR2 SVGEGT. TCRdb ran MiXCR on the 5' RACE reads and lists one entry per CDR3 protein. The table has about 470,000 distinct CDR3 sequences, roughly 20% seen once; the top ten hold 9% to 15%. This sequence joins TRBV6-2 or TRBV6-3 and TRBJ2-7, with 8 bases matching TRBD2. Sequencing used PBMCs or a T cell subset sorted from them (not recorded which). The sequence came from an adult woman who had mild COVID-19 (a few samples of this study predate the infection). Cell type and time point are not known. CDR3 protein: CASRPLAATSEQYF. The CDR3, as DNA: TGTGCCAGCAGGCCACTAGCGGCAACCTCGGAGCAGTACTTC.